Below, 5 T cell receptor beta chains from the same sample are listed, as sequenced in a study of neurological immune-mediated disorders. In TCRdb, the 5' RACE reads were re-called with MiXCR into one record per CDR3 protein. The sample has over 65,000 distinct CDR3 sequences, 2% to 3% seen once; the top ten hold roughly 1.2%. Source material: PBMCs. These receptors came from a woman in her twenties or thirties with multiple sclerosis.

This clonotype was seen many times. The chain carries TRBV7-8 and TRBJ1-6; a weak D match, TRBD1 (5 bases). Trimming took 4 bases from V and 8 from J, leaving 24 bases between them. The CDR3 sequence is 18 residues long. The germline CDR1 and CDR2 sequences are SGHVS and FQNEAQ. In nucleotides, the CDR3 is TGTGCCAGCAGCTCTCCCCCGGGACGCAGGGCAGTAGATTCACCCCTCCACTTT. It codes for CASSSPPGRRAVDSPLHF.

This clonotype occurred many times. The chain recombines TRBV20-1 with TRBJ2-1; TRBD1 agrees at 8 bases. Germline CDR1 DFQATT, CDR2 SNEGSKA (reference sequence). This CDR3 is 14 amino acids long. With 6 bases clipped from V and 4 bases from J, the junction kept 8 bases outside the gene matches. CDR3 in amino acids: CSAVDRDTYNEQFF. The CDR3 DNA follows: TGCAGTGCAGTGGACAGGGATACGTACAATGAGCAGTTCTTC.

This clonotype was detected many times. The J gene is TRBJ2-3, the V gene TRBV29-1; 14 positions match TRBD2. Unmatched junction bases numbered 10, after V lost 7 bases and J lost 4 bases. This CDR3 spans 16 amino acids. Germline V gene sequence: CDR1 SQVTM, CDR2 ANQGSEA. The CDR3: CSAKGTSGSLADTQYF. The CDR3 DNA is TGCAGCGCAAAGGGGACTAGCGGGAGTTTGGCAGATACGCAGTATTTT.

This clonotype was observed many times. The V and J genes are TRBV5-1 and TRBJ1-1; D not certain. Germline assignment: CDR1 SGHRS and CDR2 YFSETQ. Trimming shortened V by 4 bases and J by 1 base, and 11 bases separated the two germline ends. The CDR3 extends over 14 amino acids. The CDR3 DNA follows: TGCGCCAGCAGCCGGGATTCGGGGAACACTGAAGCTTTCTTT. Encoded protein: CASSRDSGNTEAFF.

This clonotype occurred many times. The chain is built from TRBV4-3 and TRBJ2-7, with 12 bases fitting TRBD1. This CDR3 contains 16 residues. The germline CDR1 and CDR2 sequences are LGHNA and YSLEER. V lost 3 bases and J lost 4; bases outside the gene matches: 7. The CDR3 DNA reads TGCGCCAGCAGCCAGGCCGGGACAGGGGGCATGTACGAGCAGTACTTC. Its protein product is CASSQAGTGGMYEQYF.